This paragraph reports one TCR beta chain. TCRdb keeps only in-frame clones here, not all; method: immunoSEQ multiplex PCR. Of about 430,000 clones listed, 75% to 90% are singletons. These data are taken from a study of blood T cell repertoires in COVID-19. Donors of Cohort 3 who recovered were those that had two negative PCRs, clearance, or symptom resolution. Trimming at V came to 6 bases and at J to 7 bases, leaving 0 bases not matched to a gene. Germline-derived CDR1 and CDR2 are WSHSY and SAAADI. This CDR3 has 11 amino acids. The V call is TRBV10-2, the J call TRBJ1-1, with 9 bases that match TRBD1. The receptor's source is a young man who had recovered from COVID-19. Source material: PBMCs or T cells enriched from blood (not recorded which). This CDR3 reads CASRTGGEAFF. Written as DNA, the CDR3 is TGCGCCAGCAGGACAGGGGGTGAAGCTTTCTTT.